The clone carrying this TCR beta chain was picked up many times. The antigen remains undetermined. TCRdb re-called the 5' RACE reads with MiXCR, one entry per CDR3 protein. The table includes just under 650,000 distinct CDR3 sequences, just over 7% detected once. The data stem from a study of identical twins. Study outcomes and limitations: Invariant cells of the MAIT and iNKT types might have partly distorted the zero-insertion analyses.

V dropped 5 bases and J dropped 4 bases, with 11 bases sitting between them. Germline CDR1 DFQATT, CDR2 SNEGSKA (reference sequence). This CDR3 contains 13 residues. The same sample was also studied in work on yellow fever vaccine responses in identical twins.

What was sequenced was PBMCs. The chain recombines TRBV20-1 with TRBJ1-4; D ambiguous. The sequence came from a young woman in good health. The DNA for the CDR3 is TGCAGTGCTCTGAAACTTGGTAATGAAAAACTGTTTTTT. It translates to CSALKLGNEKLFF.